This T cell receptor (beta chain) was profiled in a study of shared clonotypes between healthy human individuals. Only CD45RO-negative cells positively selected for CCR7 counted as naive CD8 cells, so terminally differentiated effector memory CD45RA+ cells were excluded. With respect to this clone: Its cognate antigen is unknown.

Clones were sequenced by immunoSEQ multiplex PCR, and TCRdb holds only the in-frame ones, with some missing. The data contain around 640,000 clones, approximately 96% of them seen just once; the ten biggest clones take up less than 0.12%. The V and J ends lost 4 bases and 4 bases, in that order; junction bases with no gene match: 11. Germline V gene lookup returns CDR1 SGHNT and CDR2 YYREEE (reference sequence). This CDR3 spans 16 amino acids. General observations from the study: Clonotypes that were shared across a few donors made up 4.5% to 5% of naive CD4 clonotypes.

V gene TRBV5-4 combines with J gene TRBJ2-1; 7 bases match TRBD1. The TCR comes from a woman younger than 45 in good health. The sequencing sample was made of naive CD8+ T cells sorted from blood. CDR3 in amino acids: CASSGFTGASYNEQFF. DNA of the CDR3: TGTGCCAGCAGCGGATTCACAGGGGCATCTTACAATGAGCAGTTCTTC. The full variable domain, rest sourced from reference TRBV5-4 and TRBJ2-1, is ETGVTQSPTHLIKTRGQQVTLRCSSQSGHNTVSWYQQALGQGPQFIFQYYREEENGRGNFPPRFSGLQFPNYSSELNVNALELDDSALYLCASSGFTGASYNEQFFGPGTRLTVL.